This TCR beta chain comes out of a study of cytomegalovirus exposure and HLA in healthy donors. This CDR3 comprises 16 residues. Germline V gives CDR1 SGHRS, CDR2 YFSETQ. Unmatched junction bases numbered 12, after V lost 4 bases and J lost 4 bases. Amplification used 60 Vbeta primers and 13 Jbeta primers. The data were produced by immunoSEQ multiplex PCR, yet TCRdb's version contains in-frame clones alone and is incomplete. This sample carries tens of thousands of clones, 74% of them seen once, and the ten largest clones take about 20%. In this sample, this clone turned up once. This clonotype was obtained from a woman in her twenties or thirties in good health and CMV-seropositive. Sequencing was performed on PBMCs. The rearrangement links TRBV5-1 to TRBJ2-5; TRBD2 matches 8 bases. In DNA form, the CDR3 reads TGCGCCAGCAGCACCACCCCCGGGAGGGGAGGAGAGACCCAGTACTTC. Amino acid sequence: CASSTTPGRGGETQYF.